The 11 T cell receptor beta chains presented below share a single source sample, sequenced in a study of neurological immune-mediated disorders. Using its own MiXCR run on the 5' RACE reads, TCRdb lists one record per CDR3 protein. Here the sample spans about 95,000 distinct CDR3 sequences, about 3.8% being singletons. Sequencing was carried out using PBMCs. Receptor source: a woman aged 18 to 35 with multiple sclerosis.

The table lists this clonotype with many counts. This rearrangement joins TRBV5-6 to TRBJ1-2; unclear D gene. The CDR3 has 13 residues. Trimming removed 0 bases from V and 5 bases from J, with 8 bases in between. Germline CDR1 is SGHDT and CDR2 is YYEEEE. The CDR3 protein is CASSLEQLYGYTF. The CDR3 DNA sequence: TGTGCCAGCAGCTTGGAACAGCTATATGGCTACACCTTC.

This clonotype has more than one count but fewer than ten. The chain carries TRBV11-2 and TRBJ2-1, with no clear D. Germline V lookup: CDR1 SGHAT, CDR2 FQNNGV. Trimming shortened V by 2 bases and J by 0 bases, and 20 bases separated the two germline ends. This CDR3 spans 19 amino acids. CDR3 loop: CASSLTPPSDWSSYNEQFF. CDR3 bases: TGTGCCAGCAGCTTAACCCCCCCCAGCGACTGGAGCTCCTACAATGAGCAGTTCTTC.

This clonotype appeared many times. The rearrangement uses TRBV12-3 or TRBV12-4 and TRBJ2-1; 7 bases align to TRBD2. CDR3 length: 13 amino acids. Losses at the gene ends were 5 bases for V and 5 bases for J; bases not matched to a gene: 3. The DNA of the CDR3 is TGTGCCAGCAGTGCAGGGAGGGACAATGAGCAGTTCTTC. Protein product: CASSAGRDNEQFF.

This clonotype showed up many times. CDR3 sequence: CASSRHRGAEQYF. Here the CDR3 DNA reads TGTGCCAGCAGCCGACACAGGGGGGCCGAGCAGTACTTC. The J gene is TRBJ2-7, the V gene TRBV5-6; 8 positions match TRBD1. CDR1 SGHDT and CDR2 YYEEEE come from the germline V gene. The CDR3 contains 13 residues. The V gene end was trimmed by 4 bases and the J gene end by 6 bases; junction bases not matched to a gene: 6.

By its share, this clonotype is medium-sized. The chain couples TRBV7-2 to TRBJ2-3; D gene ambiguous. V lost 1 base and J lost 1, with 0 bases in between. The CDR3 runs 12 residues. In germline, CDR1 is SGHTA, CDR2 FQGNSA. In DNA, the CDR3 is TGTGCCAGCAGCTTAGGCACAGATACGCAGTATTTT. Translation gives CASSLGTDTQYF.

Many counts were recorded for this clonotype. This CDR3 reads CSVVDSVLADTGELFF. The DNA of the CDR3 is TGCAGCGTTGTGGATTCGGTACTAGCGGATACCGGGGAGCTGTTTTTT. This chain joins TRBV29-1 and TRBJ2-2; 8 bases fit TRBD2. This CDR3 contains 16 residues. In germline, CDR1 is SQVTM, CDR2 ANQGSEA. The V segment lost 4 bases and the J segment 5 bases; nucleotides outside the gene matches: 12.

This clonotype showed up many times. The chain recombines TRBV12-3 or TRBV12-4 with TRBJ2-5; 8 nucleotides line up with TRBD1. V was clipped by 5 bases and J by 2 bases; unmatched bases: 10. This CDR3 has 16 amino acids. The CDR3 DNA is TGTGCCAGCAGTCCAGGGACAGGAGACCTTCAAGAGACCCAGTACTTC. Translated: CASSPGTGDLQETQYF.

The chain links TRBV10-3 to TRBJ1-4; perhaps TRBD1 as D (5 bases). CDR3 length: 14 residues. CDR1 ENHRY and CDR2 SYGVKD come from the germline V gene. Between the trimmed V and J ends, which lost 4 bases and 5 bases, there was a span of 11 bases. The CDR3 loop reads CAISAGRHNEKLFF. CDR3 in DNA: TGTGCCATCAGTGCAGGGAGGCACAATGAAAAACTGTTTTTT.

The table lists this clonotype with many counts. This rearrangement joins TRBV9 to TRBJ1-6; D not certain. Looked up from germline, CDR1 is SGDLS and CDR2 is YYNGEE. The CDR3 consists of 13 residues. Trimming removed 3 bases at V and 14 bases at J, with 15 bases between. The chain's CDR3 is CASSGPSPTTLHF. As DNA, the CDR3 is TGTGCCAGCAGCGGACCTTCCCCCACGACCCTCCACTTT.

Many counts were recorded for this clonotype. The chain carries TRBV3-1 and TRBJ2-1, with D perhaps assigned TRBD1 or TRBD2 (5 bases each). Germline CDR1 is LGHDT and CDR2 is YNNKEL (reference sequence). Trimming cost V 1 base and J 3 bases, with 22 bases left between them. This CDR3 contains 19 residues. CDR3 sequence: CASSQALLWGSLYYNEQFF. DNA of the CDR3: TGTGCCAGCAGCCAAGCACTTTTATGGGGGAGCCTATACTACAATGAGCAGTTCTTC.

This clonotype was counted many times. The chain carries TRBV20-1 and TRBJ2-7, with 8 bases matching TRBD1. CDR1 and CDR2 (germline): DFQATT, SNEGSKA (reference sequence). J was trimmed by 4 bases and V by 3 bases; bases with no gene match: 8. The CDR3 covers 14 residues. The CDR3 loop is CSARLEDRVYEQYF. The CDR3 DNA is TGCAGTGCTAGGTTGGAGGACAGGGTATACGAGCAGTACTTC.